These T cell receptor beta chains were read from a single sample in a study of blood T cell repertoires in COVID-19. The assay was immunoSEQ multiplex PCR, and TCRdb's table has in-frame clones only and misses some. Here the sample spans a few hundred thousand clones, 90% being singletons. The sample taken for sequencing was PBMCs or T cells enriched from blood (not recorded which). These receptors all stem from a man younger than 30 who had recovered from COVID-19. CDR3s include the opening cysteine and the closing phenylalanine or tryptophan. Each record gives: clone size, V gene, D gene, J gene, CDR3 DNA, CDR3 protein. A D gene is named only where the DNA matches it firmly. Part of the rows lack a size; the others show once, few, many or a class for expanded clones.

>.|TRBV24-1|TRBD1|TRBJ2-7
TGTGCCACCAGTGATCGACCGGGACAGGGGGCGCCGATGGGAGAGCAGTACTTC
CATSDRPGQGAPMGEQYF
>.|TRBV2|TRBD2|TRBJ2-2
TGTGCCAGCAGTGCCGGGACTAAGAACACCGGGGAGCTGTTTTTT
CASSAGTKNTGELFF
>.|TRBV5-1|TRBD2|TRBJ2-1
TGCGCCAGCAGCTTGGCCAAGACTAGCGGGGATTACAATGAGCAGTTCTTC
CASSLAKTSGDYNEQFF
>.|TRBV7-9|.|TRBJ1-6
TGTGCCAGCAGCCTTACCAGGGGCCCCTATAATTCACCCCTCCACTTT
CASSLTRGPYNSPLHF
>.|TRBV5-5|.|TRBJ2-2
TGTGCCAGCAGCTCCCGGGACTGGAACACCGGGGAGCTGTTTTTT
CASSSRDWNTGELFF
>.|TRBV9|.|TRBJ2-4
TGTGCCAGCAGCGTAGAATCTGGGCCGGGGGCCAAAAACATTCAGTACTTC
CASSVESGPGAKNIQYF
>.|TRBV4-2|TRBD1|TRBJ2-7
TGTGCCAGCAGCCGCGGACAGGGGACAACTACCTACGAGCAGTACTTC
CASSRGQGTTTYEQYF
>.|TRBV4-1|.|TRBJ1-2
TGCGCCAGCAGCCAAGGAAGGGGCAGTCATGGCTACACCTTC
CASSQGRGSHGYTF
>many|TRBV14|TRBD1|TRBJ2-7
TGTGCCAGCAGCCCACGCCGTCCTTCCAGGGGGAGCTCCTACGAGCAGTACTTC
CASSPRRPSRGSSYEQYF
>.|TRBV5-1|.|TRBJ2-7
TGCGCCAGCAGCCGGGGATGGACAGATGAATACGAGCAGTACTTC
CASSRGWTDEYEQYF
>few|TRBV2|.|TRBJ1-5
TGTGCCAGCAGTGACAGGGCAAATCAGCCCCAGCATTTT
CASSDRANQPQHF
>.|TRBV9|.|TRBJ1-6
TGTGCCAGCAGCGCGGGGAACAGTGCCAATTCACCCCTCCACTTT
CASSAGNSANSPLHF
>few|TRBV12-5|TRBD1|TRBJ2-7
TGTGCTAGTGGTTCGGGACAGGCAGGATCCTACGAGCAGTACTTC
CASGSGQAGSYEQYF
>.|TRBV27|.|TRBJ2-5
TGTGCCAGCAGTTTAAGGGCAGGGGAAGAGACCCAGTACTTC
CASSLRAGEETQYF
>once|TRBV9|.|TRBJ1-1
TGTGCCAGCAGCGTAGGCTCCCCTGGGGAGCAAGCTTTCTTT
CASSVGSPGEQAFF
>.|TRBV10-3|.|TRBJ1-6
TGTGCCATCAGTGAGAGAGGGAACGAGTCACCCCTCCACTTT
CAISERGNESPLHF
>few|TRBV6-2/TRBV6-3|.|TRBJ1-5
TGTGCCAGCAGCCCCTATAGCAATCAGCCCCAGCATTTT
CASSPYSNQPQHF
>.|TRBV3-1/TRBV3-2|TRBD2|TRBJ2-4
TGTGCCAGCAGCCAAAGCGGGGGGGCATACATTCAGTACTTC
CASSQSGGAYIQYF
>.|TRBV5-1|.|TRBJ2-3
TGCGCCAGCAGCTCCTCATTCCGACCGGGACTTTCCTTCACAGATACGCAGTATTTT
CASSSSFRPGLSFTDTQYF
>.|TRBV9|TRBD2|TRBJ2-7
TGTGCCAGCAGCGTAGGAAGCGGGAGCTCCTACGAGCAGTACTTC
CASSVGSGSSYEQYF
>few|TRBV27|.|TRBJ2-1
TGTGCCAGCAGTTCCACCGGGACACCCTCCTACAATGAGCAGTTCTTC
CASSSTGTPSYNEQFF
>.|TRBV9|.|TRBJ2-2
TGTGCCAGCAGCGTATCGCGCGGGGAGCTGTTTTTT
CASSVSRGELFF
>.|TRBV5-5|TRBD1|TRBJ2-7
TGTGCCAGCAGCTTCGGCGGGACAGGAGTCTACGAGCAGTACTTC
CASSFGGTGVYEQYF
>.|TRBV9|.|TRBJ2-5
TGTGCCAGCAGCGTTACCGAGGGGGGGCGGGAGACCCAGTACTTC
CASSVTEGGRETQYF
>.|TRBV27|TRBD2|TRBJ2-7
TGTGCCAGCAGTTTTGGGCGGGAGAGCTACGAGCAGTACTTC
CASSFGRESYEQYF
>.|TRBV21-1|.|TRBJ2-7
TGTGCCAGCAGCAAAGAGGACGACGTGACTAGCGGCAAAGCGGGATTCGAGCAGTACTTC
CASSKEDDVTSGKAGFEQYF
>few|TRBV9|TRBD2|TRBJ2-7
TGTGCCAGCAGCGTAGGAAGCGGGAGGGGATACGAGCAGTACTTC
CASSVGSGRGYEQYF
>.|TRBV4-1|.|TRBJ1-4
TGCGCCTCAAGCTACGGGGAAAAACTGTTTTTT
CASSYGEKLFF
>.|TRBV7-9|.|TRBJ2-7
TGTGCCAGCAGCTTAGACGACAGGCGGGCTTACGAGCAGTACTTC
CASSLDDRRAYEQYF
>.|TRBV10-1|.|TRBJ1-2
TGCGCCAGCAGTCCAACAGGGAATTCCTATGGCTACACCTTC
CASSPTGNSYGYTF
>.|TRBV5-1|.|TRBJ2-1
TGCGCCAGCAGCTCCACTGCCGTTGGGGGCGCGAATGAGCAGTTCTTC
CASSSTAVGGANEQFF
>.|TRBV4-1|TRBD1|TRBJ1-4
TGCGCCAGCAGCCAGCCGGGACAGGGGGATGAAAAACTGTTTTTT
CASSQPGQGDEKLFF
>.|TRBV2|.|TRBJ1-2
TGTGCCAGCACCCTGGGGGGGGGTCTAGGCTACACCTTC
CASTLGGGLGYTF
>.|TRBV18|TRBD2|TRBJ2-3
TGTGCCAGCACTTCAGCGGGAATCACAGATACGCAGTATTTT
CASTSAGITDTQYF
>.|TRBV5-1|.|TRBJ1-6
TGCGCCAGCAGCTTTGGGGGGATCCCAAACTATAATTCACCCCTCCACTTT
CASSFGGIPNYNSPLHF
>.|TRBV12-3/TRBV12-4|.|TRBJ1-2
TGTGCCAGCAGCCACGGAGGGAGCTATGGCTACACCTTC
CASSHGGSYGYTF
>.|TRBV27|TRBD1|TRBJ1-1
TGTGCCAGCAGTTTGGTCAAGGGGGCAAAGGCTTTCTTT
CASSLVKGAKAFF
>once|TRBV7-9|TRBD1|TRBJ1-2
TGTGCCAGCAGCCCACAGGGACAGGACTATGGCTACACCTTC
CASSPQGQDYGYTF
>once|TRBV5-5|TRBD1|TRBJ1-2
TGTGCCAGCAGCCCTCGGACAGGGGGTCGACTCTTCTATGGCTACACCTTC
CASSPRTGGRLFYGYTF
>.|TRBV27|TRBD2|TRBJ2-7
TGTGCCAGCAGTTTATCAGAGCGGGAGCTTTCCTACGAGCAGTACTTC
CASSLSERELSYEQYF
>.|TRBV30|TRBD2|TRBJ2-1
TGTGCCTCAACAAAAGGACTAGCGCTGGGGGGAGAGCAGTTCTTC
CASTKGLALGGEQFF
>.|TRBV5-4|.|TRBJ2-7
TGTGCCAGCAGCGCTCGGGGGTACGAGCAGTACTTC
CASSARGYEQYF
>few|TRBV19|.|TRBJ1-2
TGTGCCAGTAGCCCAGGGTCAGGCTATGGCTACACCTTC
CASSPGSGYGYTF
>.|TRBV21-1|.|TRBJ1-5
TGTGCCAGCAGCAAAGATGCGGCAGATCAGCCCCAGCATTTT
CASSKDAADQPQHF
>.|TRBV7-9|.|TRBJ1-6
TGTGCCAGCAGCTTAGTTCTCCCGGTTGGGGCGAATAGTCTCCTCCACTTT
CASSLVLPVGANSLLHF
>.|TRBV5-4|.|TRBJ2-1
TGTGCCAGCAGCGAAGCAGGGCCGGAGAATGAGCAGTTCTTC
CASSEAGPENEQFF
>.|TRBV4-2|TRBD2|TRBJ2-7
TGTGCCAGCAGCCAAACCGGGACTAGCGGGAGGGCGGGGGAGCAGTACTTC
CASSQTGTSGRAGEQYF
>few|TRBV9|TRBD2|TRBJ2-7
TGTGCCAGCAGCGCCGCGACTAGCGGGAGCTACGAGCAGTACTTC
CASSAATSGSYEQYF
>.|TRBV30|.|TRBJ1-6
TGTGCCTGGAGTGTTAGGGGAGGGACGTCGCCCCTCCACTTT
CAWSVRGGTSPLHF
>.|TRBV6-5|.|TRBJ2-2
TGTGCCAGCAGTTACTCCAGGTGGGAGCTCGGGGAGCTGTTTTTT
CASSYSRWELGELFF